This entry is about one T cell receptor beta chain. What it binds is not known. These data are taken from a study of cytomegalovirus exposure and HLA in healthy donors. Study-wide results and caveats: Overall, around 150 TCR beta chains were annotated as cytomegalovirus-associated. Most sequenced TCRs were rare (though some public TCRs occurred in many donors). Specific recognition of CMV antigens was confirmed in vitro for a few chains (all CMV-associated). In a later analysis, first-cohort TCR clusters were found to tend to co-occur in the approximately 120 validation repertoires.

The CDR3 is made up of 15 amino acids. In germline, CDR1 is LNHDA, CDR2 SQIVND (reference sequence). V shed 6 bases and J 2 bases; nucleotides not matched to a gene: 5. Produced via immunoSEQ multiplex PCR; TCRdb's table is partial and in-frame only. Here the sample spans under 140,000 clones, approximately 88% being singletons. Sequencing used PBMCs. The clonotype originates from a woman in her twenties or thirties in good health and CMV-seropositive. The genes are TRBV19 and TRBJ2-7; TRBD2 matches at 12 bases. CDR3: CASSRTSGNPYEQYF. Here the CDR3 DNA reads TGTGCCAGTAGCCGGACTAGCGGGAACCCCTACGAGCAGTACTTC.